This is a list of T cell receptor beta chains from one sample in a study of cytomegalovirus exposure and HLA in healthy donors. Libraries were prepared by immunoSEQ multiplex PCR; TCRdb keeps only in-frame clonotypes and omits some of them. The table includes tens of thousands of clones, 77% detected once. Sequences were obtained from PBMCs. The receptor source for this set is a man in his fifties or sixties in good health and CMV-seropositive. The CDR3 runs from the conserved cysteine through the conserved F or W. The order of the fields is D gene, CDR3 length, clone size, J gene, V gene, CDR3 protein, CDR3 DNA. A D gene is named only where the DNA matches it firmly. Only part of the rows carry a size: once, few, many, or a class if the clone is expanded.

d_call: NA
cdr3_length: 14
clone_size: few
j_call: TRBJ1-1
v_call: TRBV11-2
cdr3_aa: CASSSQGSGTEAFF
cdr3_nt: TGTGCCAGCAGCTCCCAGGGTTCGGGCACTGAAGCTTTCTTT

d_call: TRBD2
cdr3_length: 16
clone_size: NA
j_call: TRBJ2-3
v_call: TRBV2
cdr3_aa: CASSEIGLVGSDTQYF
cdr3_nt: TGTGCCAGCAGTGAAATTGGACTAGTTGGTTCAGATACGCAGTATTTT

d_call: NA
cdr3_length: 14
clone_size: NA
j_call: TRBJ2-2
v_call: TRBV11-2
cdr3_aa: CASSFYQGPGELFF
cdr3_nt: TGTGCCAGCAGCTTCTATCAGGGTCCCGGGGAGCTGTTTTTT

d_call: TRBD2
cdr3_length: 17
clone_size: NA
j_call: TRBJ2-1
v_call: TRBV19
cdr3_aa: CASSIPLLAGVPDEQFF
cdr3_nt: TGTGCCAGTAGTATCCCCCTACTAGCGGGAGTACCGGATGAGCAGTTCTTC

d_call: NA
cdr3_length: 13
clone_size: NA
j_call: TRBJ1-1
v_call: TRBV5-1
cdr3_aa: CASETEGGTEAFF
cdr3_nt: TGCGCCAGTGAGACTGAAGGAGGGACCGAAGCTTTCTTT

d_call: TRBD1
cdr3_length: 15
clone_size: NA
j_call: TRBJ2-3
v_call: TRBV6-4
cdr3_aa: CASSATGGGTDTQYF
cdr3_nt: TGTGCCAGCAGTGCGACAGGGGGTGGCACAGATACGCAGTATTTT

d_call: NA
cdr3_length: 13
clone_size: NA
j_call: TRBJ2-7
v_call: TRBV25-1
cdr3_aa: CASTSGQATEQYF
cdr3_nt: TGTGCCAGCACTTCTGGCCAAGCGACCGAGCAGTACTTC

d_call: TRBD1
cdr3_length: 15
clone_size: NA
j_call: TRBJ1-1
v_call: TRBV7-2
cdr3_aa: CASSLGQAMNTEAFF
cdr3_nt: TGTGCCAGCAGCTTGGGACAGGCCATGAACACTGAAGCTTTCTTT

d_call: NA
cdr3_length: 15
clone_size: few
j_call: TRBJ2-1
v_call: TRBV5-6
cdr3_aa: CASSLSRGTYNEQFF
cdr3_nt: TGTGCCAGCAGCCTGTCGCGGGGAACATACAATGAGCAGTTCTTC

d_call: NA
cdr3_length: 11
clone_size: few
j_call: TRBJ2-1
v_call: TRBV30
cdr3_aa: CAWTSRGEQFF
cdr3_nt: TGTGCCTGGACCTCCCGGGGGGAGCAGTTCTTC

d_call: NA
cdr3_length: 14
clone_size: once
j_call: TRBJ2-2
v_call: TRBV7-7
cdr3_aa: CASARGANTGELFF
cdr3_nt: TGTGCTAGCGCCAGGGGTGCGAACACCGGGGAGCTGTTTTTT

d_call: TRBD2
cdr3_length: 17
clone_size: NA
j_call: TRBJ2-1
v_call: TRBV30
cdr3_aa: CAWSKGTSGRAYNEQFF
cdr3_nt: TGTGCCTGGAGCAAAGGGACTAGCGGGAGGGCCTACAATGAGCAGTTCTTC

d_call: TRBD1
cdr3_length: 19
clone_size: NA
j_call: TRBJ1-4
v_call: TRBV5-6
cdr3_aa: CASSSGGTGGLKTNEKLFF
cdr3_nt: TGTGCCAGCAGCTCGGGAGGGACAGGGGGCCTCAAAACTAATGAAAAACTGTTTTTT

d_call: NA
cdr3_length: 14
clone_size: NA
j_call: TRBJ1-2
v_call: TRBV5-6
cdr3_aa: CASSDGRANYGYTF
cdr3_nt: TGTGCCAGCAGCGATGGGCGGGCTAACTATGGCTACACCTTC

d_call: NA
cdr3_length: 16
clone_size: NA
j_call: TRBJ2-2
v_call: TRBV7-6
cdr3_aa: CASSTNPPSSAGELFF
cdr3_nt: TGTGCCAGCAGCACCAACCCCCCTAGTTCGGCCGGGGAGCTGTTTTTT

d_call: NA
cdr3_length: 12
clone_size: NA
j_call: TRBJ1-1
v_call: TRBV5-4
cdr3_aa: CASSAQGKQAFF
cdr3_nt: TGTGCCAGCAGCGCACAGGGAAAACAGGCTTTCTTT

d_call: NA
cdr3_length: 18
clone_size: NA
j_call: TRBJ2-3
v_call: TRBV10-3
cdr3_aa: CAISPAGDSIRSTDTQYF
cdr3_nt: TGTGCCATCAGCCCCGCGGGTGACTCGATCCGATCCACAGATACGCAGTATTTT

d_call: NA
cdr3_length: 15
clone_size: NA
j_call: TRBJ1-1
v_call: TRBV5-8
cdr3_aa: CASSADHRTNTEAFF
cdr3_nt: TGTGCCAGCAGCGCCGACCACAGGACCAACACTGAAGCTTTCTTT

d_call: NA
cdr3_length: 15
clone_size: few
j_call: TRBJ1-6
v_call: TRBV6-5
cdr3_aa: CASSYQTGYNSPLHF
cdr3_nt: TGTGCCAGCAGTTACCAGACGGGGTATAATTCACCCCTCCACTTT

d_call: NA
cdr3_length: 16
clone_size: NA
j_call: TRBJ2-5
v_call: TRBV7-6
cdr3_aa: CASSRALGDPTETQYF
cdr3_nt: TGTGCCAGCAGCCGAGCTCTAGGTGATCCTACCGAGACCCAGTACTTC

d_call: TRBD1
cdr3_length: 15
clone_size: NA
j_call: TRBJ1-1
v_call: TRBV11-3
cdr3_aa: CASSRRDREVTEAFF
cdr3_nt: TGTGCCAGCAGCCGTCGGGACAGGGAGGTCACTGAAGCTTTCTTT

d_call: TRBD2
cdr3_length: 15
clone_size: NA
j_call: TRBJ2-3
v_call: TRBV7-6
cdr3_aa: CASSPPGLAGDTQYF
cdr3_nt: TGTGCCAGCAGCCCTCCGGGACTAGCCGGGGATACGCAGTATTTT

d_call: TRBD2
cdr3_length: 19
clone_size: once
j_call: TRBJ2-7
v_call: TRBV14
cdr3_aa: CASSQSKITSRTRIYEQYF
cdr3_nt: TGTGCCAGCAGCCAAAGTAAAATTACCTCCCGGACTAGGATCTACGAGCAGTACTTC

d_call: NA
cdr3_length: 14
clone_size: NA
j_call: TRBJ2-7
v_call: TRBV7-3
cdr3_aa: CASSLTERAYEQYF
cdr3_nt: TGTGCCAGCAGCTTAACGGAGCGGGCCTACGAGCAGTACTTC

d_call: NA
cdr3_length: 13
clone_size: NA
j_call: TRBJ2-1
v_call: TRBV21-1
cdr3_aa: CASNRSSYNEQFF
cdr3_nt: TGTGCCAGCAATAGAAGCTCCTACAATGAGCAGTTCTTC

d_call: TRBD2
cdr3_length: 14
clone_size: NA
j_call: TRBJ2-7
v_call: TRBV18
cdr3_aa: CASSPGTSGYEQYF
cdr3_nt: TGTGCCAGCTCACCGGGGACTAGCGGTTACGAGCAGTACTTC

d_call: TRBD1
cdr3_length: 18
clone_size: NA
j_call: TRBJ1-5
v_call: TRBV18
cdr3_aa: CASSPRQQTGDSNQPQHF
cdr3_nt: TGTGCCAGCTCACCGCGACAGCAGACAGGGGATAGCAATCAGCCCCAGCATTTT

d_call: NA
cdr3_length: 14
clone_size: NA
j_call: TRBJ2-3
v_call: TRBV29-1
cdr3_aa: CSVVFLPGADTQYF
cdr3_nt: TGCAGCGTTGTATTCCTCCCCGGAGCAGATACGCAGTATTTT

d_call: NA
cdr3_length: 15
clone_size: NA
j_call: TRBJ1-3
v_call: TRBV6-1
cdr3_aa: CASTSGRGNGNTIYF
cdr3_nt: TGTGCCAGCACCTCGGGGAGGGGCAATGGAAACACCATATATTTT

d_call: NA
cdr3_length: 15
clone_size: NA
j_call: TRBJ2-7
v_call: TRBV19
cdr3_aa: CASSKEGRGPYEQYF
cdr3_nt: TGTGCCAGTAGCAAGGAGGGGCGGGGGCCCTACGAGCAGTACTTC

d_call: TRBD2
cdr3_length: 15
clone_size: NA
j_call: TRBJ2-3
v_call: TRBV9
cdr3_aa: CASSGTSGRTDTQYF
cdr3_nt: TGTGCCAGCAGCGGCACTAGCGGGAGGACAGATACGCAGTATTTT

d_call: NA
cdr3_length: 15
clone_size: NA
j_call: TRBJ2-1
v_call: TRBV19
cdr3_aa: CASSTGDSFYNEQFF
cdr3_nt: TGTGCCAGTAGTACCGGGGACTCCTTCTACAATGAGCAGTTCTTC

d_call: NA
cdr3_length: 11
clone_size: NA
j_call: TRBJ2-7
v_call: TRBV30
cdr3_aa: CAWSRIYEQYF
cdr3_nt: TGTGCCTGGTCGCGGATCTACGAGCAGTACTTC

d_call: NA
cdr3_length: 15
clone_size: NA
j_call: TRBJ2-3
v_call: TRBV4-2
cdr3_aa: CASSQEERLTDTQYF
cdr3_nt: TGTGCCAGCAGCCAAGAGGAGCGGCTCACAGATACGCAGTATTTT

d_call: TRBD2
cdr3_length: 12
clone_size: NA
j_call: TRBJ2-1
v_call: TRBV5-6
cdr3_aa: CASSWTSNEQFF
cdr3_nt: TGTGCCAGCAGCTGGACTAGTAATGAGCAGTTCTTC

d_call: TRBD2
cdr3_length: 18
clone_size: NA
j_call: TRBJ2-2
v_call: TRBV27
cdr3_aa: CASSLLGLAGGDTGELFF
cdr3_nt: TGTGCCAGCAGTTTATTGGGACTAGCGGGAGGGGACACCGGGGAGCTGTTTTTT

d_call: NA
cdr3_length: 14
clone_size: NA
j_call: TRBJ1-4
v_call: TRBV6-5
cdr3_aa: CASSRTEASEKLFF
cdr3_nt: TGTGCCAGCAGCCGGACGGAGGCCTCTGAAAAACTGTTTTTT

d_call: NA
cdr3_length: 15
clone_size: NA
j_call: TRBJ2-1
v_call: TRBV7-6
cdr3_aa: CASSLVGSYYNEQFF
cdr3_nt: TGTGCCAGCAGCTTAGTTGGGAGCTACTACAATGAGCAGTTCTTC

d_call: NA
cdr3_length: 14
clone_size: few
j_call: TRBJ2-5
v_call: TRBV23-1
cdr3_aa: CASSQSSDQETQYF
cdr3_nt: TGCGCCAGCAGTCAATCCAGCGACCAAGAGACCCAGTACTTC

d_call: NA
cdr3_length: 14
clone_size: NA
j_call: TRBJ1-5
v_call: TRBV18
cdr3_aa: CASSLDRWDQPQHF
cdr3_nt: TGTGCCAGCTCGCTCGACAGGTGGGATCAGCCCCAGCATTTT

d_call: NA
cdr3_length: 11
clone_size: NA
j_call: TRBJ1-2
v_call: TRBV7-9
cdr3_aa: CSSSKTGGYTF
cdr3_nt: TGTTCCAGCAGTAAAACGGGTGGCTACACCTTC

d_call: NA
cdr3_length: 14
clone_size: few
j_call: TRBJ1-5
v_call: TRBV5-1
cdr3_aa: CASSFAGGDQPQHF
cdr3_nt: TGCGCCAGCAGCTTTGCGGGGGGAGATCAGCCCCAGCATTTT

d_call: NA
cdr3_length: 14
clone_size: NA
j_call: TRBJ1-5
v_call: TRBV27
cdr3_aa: CASRQGKSNQPQHF
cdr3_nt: TGTGCCAGCAGACAGGGAAAAAGCAATCAGCCCCAGCATTTT

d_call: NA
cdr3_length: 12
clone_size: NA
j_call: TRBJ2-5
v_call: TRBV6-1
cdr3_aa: CASKVLGETQYF
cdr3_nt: TGTGCCAGCAAGGTTCTAGGTGAGACCCAGTACTTC

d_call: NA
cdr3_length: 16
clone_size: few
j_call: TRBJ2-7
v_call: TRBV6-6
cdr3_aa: CASSYSTRAHSYEQYF
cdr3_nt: TGTGCCAGCAGTTACTCCACCAGGGCACACTCCTACGAGCAGTACTTC

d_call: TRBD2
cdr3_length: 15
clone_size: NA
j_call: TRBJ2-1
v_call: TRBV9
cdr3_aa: CASSAMSGSYNEQFF
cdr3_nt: TGTGCCAGCAGCGCCATGAGCGGGAGCTACAATGAGCAGTTCTTC